The 2 T cell receptor beta chains in this list originate from one sample, sequenced in a study of Graves' ophthalmopathy and Graves' hyperthyroidism. Amplification of the TCR beta CDR3 regions used RNA transcripts (as template). In the first round, RT-PCR was carried out with HTBI primers, and a multiplex PCR formed the second round. Each CDR3 protein is one row after TCRdb ran MiXCR on the multiplex PCR reads. The table includes 500,000 to 700,000 distinct CDR3 sequences, 35% to 45% detected once. The material sequenced was peripheral blood or thyroid tissue (not recorded which). These receptors all come from an adult man with Graves' hyperthyroidism.

This clonotype was seen repeatedly, ten times or more. The rearrangement joins TRBV19 to TRBJ2-7; TRBD1 matches 9 bases. The CDR3 totals 15 residues. The germline CDR1 and CDR2 sequences are LNHDA and SQIVND (reference sequence). The junction had 3 bases not matched to a gene; V was cut back by 1 base and J by 2 bases. CDR3 loop: CASSIGTGVTYEQYF. CDR3 bases: TGTGCCAGTAGTATAGGGACAGGGGTTACCTACGAGCAGTACTTC.

This clonotype was counted ten times or more. The chain recombines TRBV3-1 with TRBJ2-7; TRBD1 or TRBD2 may be the D gene (5 bases each). V dropped 4 bases and J dropped 3 bases, with 16 bases sitting between them. Germline V gene sequence: CDR1 LGHDT, CDR2 YNNKEL (reference sequence). The CDR3 totals 15 residues. The CDR3 loop reads CASSLLGTAYYEQYF. CDR3 bases: TGTGCCAGCAGCCTCCTAGGGACGGCCTACTACGAGCAGTACTTC.